The present T cell receptor beta chain was sequenced within a study of cytomegalovirus exposure and HLA in healthy donors. The protocol was immunoSEQ multiplex PCR, while the TCRdb copy is restricted to in-frame clones and leaves out a portion. This table has approximately 120,000 clones, 89% appearing once. The CDR3 contains 15 residues. In germline, CDR1 is MDHEN, CDR2 SYDVKM. Trimming left V 5 bases short and J 0 bases short, with 11 bases between. Study observations and caveats: In the approximately 130 validation repertoires, a later analysis found that first-cohort TCR clusters tended to co-occur. There were under 200 TCR beta chains listed as cytomegalovirus-associated. In vitro, a few CMV-associated chains proved specific for CMV antigens.

These donors were members of the roughly 110-subject validation cohort, a group separate from the approximately 670-subject first cohort. Regarding this clone: Its antigen remains unknown.

The sample comprised PBMCs. This receptor was obtained from a woman aged 18 to 35 in good health and CMV-seronegative. This chain connects TRBV28 to TRBJ2-4; D may be TRBD1 (6 bases). CDR3 DNA sequence: TGTGCCAGCAGTGGCGGACAGTCAGCCAAAAACATTCAGTACTTC. Protein: CASSGGQSAKNIQYF. Full variable domain (rest looked up from reference TRBV28 and TRBJ2-4): DVKVTQSSRYLVKRTGEKVFLECVQDMDHENMFWYRQDPGLGLRLIYFSYDVKMKEKGDIPEGYSVSREKKERFSLILESASTNQTSMYLCASSGGQSAKNIQYFGAGTRLSVL.